These T cell receptor beta chains were read from a single sample in a study of blood T cell repertoires in COVID-19. The method was immunoSEQ multiplex PCR; TCRdb's version includes in-frame clones alone and lacks a portion of them. Of about 200,000 clones in the sample, 75% to 85% were seen once. Material for sequencing was peripheral blood. These TCRs come from a woman aged 70-85 years with COVID-19, enrolled during active disease. The CDR3 runs from the conserved cysteine through the conserved F or W. D genes are given only for firm matches.

TRBJ2-7	TRBV24-1	TRBD1	13	CATSGQESYEQYF	TGTGCCACCTCGGGACAGGAGTCCTACGAGCAGTACTTC
TRBJ2-7	TRBV13	TRBD1	15	CASSQGGLLSYEQYF	TGTGCCAGCAGCCAAGGGGGCCTACTATCCTACGAGCAGTACTTC
TRBJ1-4	TRBV28	NA	14	CASSSVATNEKLFF	TGTGCCAGCAGTTCAGTTGCAACTAATGAAAAACTGTTTTTT
TRBJ2-3	TRBV9	TRBD2	16	CASSATSGGGIDTQYF	TGTGCCAGCAGCGCGACTAGCGGGGGGGGAATAGATACGCAGTATTTT
TRBJ2-5	TRBV18	NA	16	CASSPDPGRGQETQYF	TGTGCCAGCTCACCCGACCCAGGGCGTGGCCAAGAGACCCAGTACTTC
TRBJ2-7	TRBV12-5	NA	15	CASGLGTGGAYEQYF	TGTGCTAGTGGTTTGGGAACTGGCGGGGCCTACGAGCAGTACTTC
TRBJ2-7	TRBV5-1	NA	15	CASSLGHTETYEQYF	TGCGCCAGCAGCTTGGGCCACACGGAGACCTACGAGCAGTACTTC
TRBJ2-7	TRBV28	TRBD1	14	CASSQTGGSYEQYF	TGTGCCAGCAGCCAAACAGGGGGTTCTTACGAGCAGTACTTC
TRBJ2-5	TRBV9	TRBD2	14	CASSTGLARETQYF	TGTGCCAGCAGCACGGGACTAGCAAGGGAGACCCAGTACTTC
TRBJ1-4	TRBV7-3	NA	13	CASSTGAGEKLFF	TGTGCCAGCAGCACCGGAGCGGGCGAAAAACTGTTTTTT
TRBJ1-2	TRBV5-4	NA	15	CASSLVGSTNYGYTF	TGTGCCAGCAGCTTGGTGGGCAGCACTAACTATGGCTACACCTTC
TRBJ1-1	TRBV30	NA	13	CAWSASGNTEAFF	TGTGCCTGGAGTGCCTCCGGGAACACTGAAGCTTTCTTT
TRBJ1-2	TRBV19	NA	11	CASKAIYGYTF	TGTGCCAGTAAAGCCATCTATGGCTACACCTTC
TRBJ1-6	TRBV14	TRBD1	16	CASSYGTAAYNSPLHF	TGTGCCAGCAGCTACGGGACAGCCGCGTATAATTCACCCCTCCACTTT
TRBJ2-7	TRBV7-3	TRBD1	15	CASRNSRDRAYEQYF	TGTGCCAGCAGGAACTCCCGGGACAGAGCCTACGAGCAGTACTTC